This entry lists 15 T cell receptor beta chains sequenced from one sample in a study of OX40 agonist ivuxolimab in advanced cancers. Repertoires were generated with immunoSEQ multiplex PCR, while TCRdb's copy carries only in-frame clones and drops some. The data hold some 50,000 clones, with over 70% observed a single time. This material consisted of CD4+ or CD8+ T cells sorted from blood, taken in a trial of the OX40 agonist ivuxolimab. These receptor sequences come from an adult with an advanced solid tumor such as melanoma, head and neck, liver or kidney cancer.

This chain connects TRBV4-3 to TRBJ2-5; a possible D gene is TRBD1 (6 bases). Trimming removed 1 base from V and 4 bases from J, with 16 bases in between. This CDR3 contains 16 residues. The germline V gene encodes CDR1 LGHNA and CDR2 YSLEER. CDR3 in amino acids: CASSQGGARGGETQYF. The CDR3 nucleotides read TGCGCCAGCAGCCAAGGGGGTGCGCGAGGGGGAGAGACCCAGTACTTC.

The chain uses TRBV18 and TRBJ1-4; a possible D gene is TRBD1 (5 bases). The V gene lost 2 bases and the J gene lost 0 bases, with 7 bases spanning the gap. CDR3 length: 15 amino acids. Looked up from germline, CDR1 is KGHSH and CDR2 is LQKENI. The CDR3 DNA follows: TGTGCCAGCTCACCAGAACAGGCAACTAATGAAAAACTGTTTTTT. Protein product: CASSPEQATNEKLFF.

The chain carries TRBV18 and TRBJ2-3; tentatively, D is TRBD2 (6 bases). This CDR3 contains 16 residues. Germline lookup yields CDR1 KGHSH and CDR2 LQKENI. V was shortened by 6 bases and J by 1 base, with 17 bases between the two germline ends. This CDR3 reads CASSPYRRGGTDTQYF. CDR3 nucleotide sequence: TGTGCCAGCTCCCCCTATAGGAGGGGAGGCACAGATACGCAGTATTTT.

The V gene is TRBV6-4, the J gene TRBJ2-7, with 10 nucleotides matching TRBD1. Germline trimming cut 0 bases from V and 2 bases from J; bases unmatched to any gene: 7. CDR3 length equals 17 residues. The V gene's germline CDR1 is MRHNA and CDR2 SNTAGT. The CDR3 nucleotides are TGTGCCAGCAGTGACTCGAGTCCTGGACAGGGGGCCTACGAGCAGTACTTC. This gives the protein CASSDSSPGQGAYEQYF.

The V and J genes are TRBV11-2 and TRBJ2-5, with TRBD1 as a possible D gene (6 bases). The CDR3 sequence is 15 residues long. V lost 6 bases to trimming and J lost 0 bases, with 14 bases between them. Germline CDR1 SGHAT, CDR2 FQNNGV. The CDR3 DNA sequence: TGTGCCAGCAGTCAAGCCAGGGGCTACCAAGAGACCCAGTACTTC. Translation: CASSQARGYQETQYF. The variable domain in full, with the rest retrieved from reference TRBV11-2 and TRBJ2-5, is EAGVAQSPRYKIIEKRQSVAFWCNPISGHATLYWYQQILGQGPKLLIQFQNNGVVDDSQLPKDRFSAERLKGVDSTLKIQPAKLEDSAVYLCASSQARGYQETQYFGPGTRLLVL.

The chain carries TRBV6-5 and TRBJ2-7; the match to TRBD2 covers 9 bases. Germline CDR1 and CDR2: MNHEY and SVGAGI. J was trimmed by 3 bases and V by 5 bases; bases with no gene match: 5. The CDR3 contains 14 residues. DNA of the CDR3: TGTGCCAGCAGTCACAGCGGGGGGAACTACGAGCAGTACTTC. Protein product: CASSHSGGNYEQYF.

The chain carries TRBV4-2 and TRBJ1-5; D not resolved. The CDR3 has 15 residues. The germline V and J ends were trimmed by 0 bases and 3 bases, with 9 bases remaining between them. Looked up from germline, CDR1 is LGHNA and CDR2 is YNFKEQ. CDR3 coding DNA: TGTGCCAGCAGCCAAGATGAAGCCAACAATCAGCCCCAGCATTTT. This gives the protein CASSQDEANNQPQHF.

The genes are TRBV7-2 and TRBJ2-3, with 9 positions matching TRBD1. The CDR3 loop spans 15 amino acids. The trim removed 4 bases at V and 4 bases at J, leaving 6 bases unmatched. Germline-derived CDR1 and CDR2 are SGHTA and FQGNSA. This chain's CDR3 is CASSSRDREADTQYF. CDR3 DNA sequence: TGTGCCAGCAGCTCCCGGGACAGGGAAGCAGATACGCAGTATTTT.

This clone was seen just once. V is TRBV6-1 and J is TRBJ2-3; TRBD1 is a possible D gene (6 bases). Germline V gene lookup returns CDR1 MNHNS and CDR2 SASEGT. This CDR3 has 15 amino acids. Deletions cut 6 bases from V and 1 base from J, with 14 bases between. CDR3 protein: CASRLQGTGTDTQYF. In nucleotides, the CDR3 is TGTGCCAGCAGGCTACAGGGTACGGGCACAGATACGCAGTATTTT.

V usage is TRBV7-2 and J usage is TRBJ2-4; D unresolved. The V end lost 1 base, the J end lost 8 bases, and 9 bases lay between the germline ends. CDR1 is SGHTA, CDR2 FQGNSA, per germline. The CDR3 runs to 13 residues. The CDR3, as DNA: TGTGCCAGCAGCTTAGGCTTAGGAGACATTCAGTACTTC. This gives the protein CASSLGLGDIQYF.

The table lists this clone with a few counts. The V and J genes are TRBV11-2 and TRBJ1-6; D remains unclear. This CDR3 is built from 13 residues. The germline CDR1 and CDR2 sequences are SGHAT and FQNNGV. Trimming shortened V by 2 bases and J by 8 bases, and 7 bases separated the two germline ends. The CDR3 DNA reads TGTGCCAGCAGCTTAAACTGGGATTCACCCCTCCACTTT. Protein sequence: CASSLNWDSPLHF.

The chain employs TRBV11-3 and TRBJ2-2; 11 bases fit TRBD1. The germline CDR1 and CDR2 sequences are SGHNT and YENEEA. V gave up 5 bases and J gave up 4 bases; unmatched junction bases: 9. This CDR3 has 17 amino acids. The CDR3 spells CASSGRGQGAGTGELFF. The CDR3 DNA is TGTGCCAGCAGCGGACGCGGACAGGGGGCCGGCACCGGGGAGCTGTTTTTT.

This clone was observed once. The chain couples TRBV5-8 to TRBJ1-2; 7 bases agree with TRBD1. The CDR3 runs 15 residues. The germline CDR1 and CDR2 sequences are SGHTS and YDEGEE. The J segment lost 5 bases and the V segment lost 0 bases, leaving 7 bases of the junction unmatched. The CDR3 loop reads CASSLARGRFYGYTF. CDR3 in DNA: TGTGCCAGCAGCTTGGCTAGGGGGCGCTTTTATGGCTACACCTTC. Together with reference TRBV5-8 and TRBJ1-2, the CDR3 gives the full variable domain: EAGVTQSPTHLIKTRGQQATLRCSPISGHTSVYWYQQALGLGLQFLLWYDEGEERNRGNFPPRFSGRQFPNYSSELNVNALELEDSALYLCASSLARGRFYGYTFGSGTRLTVV.

This CDR3 reads CASSATGGLGYTF. The CDR3 region has the DNA TGTGCCAGCAGTGCTACTGGGGGGCTTGGCTACACCTTC. The V gene is TRBV6-4, the J gene TRBJ1-2; D perhaps matches TRBD1 (6 bases). The V end was cut by 4 bases, the J end by 7 bases, with 13 bases between. Germline V gene data show CDR1 as MRHNA and CDR2 as SNTAGT. This CDR3 is built from 13 residues.

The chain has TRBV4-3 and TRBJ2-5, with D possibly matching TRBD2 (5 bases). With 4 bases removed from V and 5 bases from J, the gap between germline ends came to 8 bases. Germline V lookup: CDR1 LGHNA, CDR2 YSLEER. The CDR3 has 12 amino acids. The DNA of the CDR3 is TGCGCCAGCAGCCCAACGGGGGAGACCCAGTACTTC. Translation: CASSPTGETQYF.